A single sample is the source of the 28 T cell receptor beta chains below, sequenced in a study of cytomegalovirus exposure and HLA in healthy donors (TCRdb year 2017). Libraries were constructed by the immunoSEQ multiplex PCR assay. A mixture of 60 forward primers for TCR Vbeta segments and 13 reverse primers for TCR Jbeta segments was used in the multiplex PCR. Drawn from immuneACCESS, this table holds only the in-frame rearrangements with V and J called that TCRdb kept. Clones are partly lost; checked studies trace under half to an unresolved V gene and leave the rest unexplained. This sample holds some 98,000 clones; around 68% were observed only once. Of the sample, 2.5% is held by the ten largest clones. The material sequenced was PBMCs. These receptors originate from a middle-aged man in good health and CMV-seronegative.

The chain recombines TRBV2 with TRBJ2-7; D ambiguous. Germline V gives CDR1 SNHLY, CDR2 FYNNEI. Deletions cut 6 bases from V and 0 bases from J, with 15 bases between. This CDR3 has 15 amino acids. The CDR3 DNA sequence: TGTGCCAGCAGCGGAACGCAGGCGAGCTCCTACGAGCAGTACTTC. This codes for CASSGTQASSYEQYF.

This clone has just a few counts. The chain joins TRBV28 to TRBJ2-7; 9 nucleotides agree with TRBD1. Trimming took 6 bases from V and 3 from J; bases not matched to a gene: 6. This CDR3 contains 14 residues. Germline loops: CDR1 MDHEN, CDR2 SYDVKM. Written as DNA, the CDR3 is TGTGCCAGCAGCCGACAGGGGGGAGGCTACGAGCAGTACTTC. Protein sequence: CASSRQGGGYEQYF. The full variable domain, with the rest looked up from reference TRBV28 and TRBJ2-7, is DVKVTQSSRYLVKRTGEKVFLECVQDMDHENMFWYRQDPGLGLRLIYFSYDVKMKEKGDIPEGYSVSREKKERFSLILESASTNQTSMYLCASSRQGGGYEQYFGPGTRLTVT.

On this clone: Other DNA sequences of this sample code for an identical CDR3. V gene TRBV29-1 combines with J gene TRBJ2-7; a weak D match, TRBD1 (6 bases). The CDR3 is made up of 12 amino acids. Germline assignment: CDR1 SQVTM and CDR2 ANQGSEA. Trimming pared 4 bases from V and 2 bases from J, leaving 9 bases between. CDR3 sequence: CSVGRDTYEQYF. The CDR3 coding sequence is TGCAGCGTTGGCCGGGACACCTACGAGCAGTACTTC.

The J gene is TRBJ1-2, the V gene TRBV5-4, with D perhaps TRBD1 (6 bases). The CDR3 covers 14 residues. The germline CDR1 and CDR2 sequences are SGHNT and YYREEE (reference sequence). V lost 4 bases and J 4 bases, leaving 14 bases between the germline ends. The CDR3, as DNA: TGTGCCAGCAGCCCCCCAGGGGCAGGCTATGGCTACACCTTC. Translation gives CASSPPGAGYGYTF.

As for this clone: The same CDR3 is also encoded by other DNA sequences in this sample. The chain carries TRBV5-1 and TRBJ2-7; D is unresolved. This CDR3 region has 13 residues. Germline CDR1 and CDR2: SGHRS and YFSETQ. Trimming stripped 1 base from V and 3 bases from J, with 8 bases between. The CDR3 sequence is CASSLLADYEQYF. CDR3 coding DNA: TGCGCCAGCAGCTTGCTCGCGGACTACGAGCAGTACTTC.

In regard to this clone: The germline gene is not matched at one end of the junction; a read error may be the cause. The chain employs TRBV7-7 and TRBJ2-1; D may be TRBD1 (6 bases). CDR3 size: 18 residues. Looked up from germline, CDR1 is SSHAT and CDR2 is FNYEAQ (reference sequence). CDR3 sequence reads: CASSLGVARGGYYNEQFF. CDR3 in DNA: TGTGCTAGCAGCTTAGGGGTAGCGAGAGGGGGTTACTACAATGAGCAGTTCTTC.

V and J are TRBV29-1 and TRBJ1-4; unclear D gene. The CDR3 covers 13 residues. V shed 6 bases and J shed 0 bases, with 8 bases lying between them. Germline V gene sequence: CDR1 SQVTM, CDR2 ANQGSEA. CDR3 sequence reads: CSVAGATNEKLFF. The CDR3, as DNA: TGCAGCGTAGCGGGCGCAACTAATGAAAAACTGTTTTTT. Variable domain in full (rest from reference TRBV29-1 and TRBJ1-4): SAVISQKPSRDICQRGTSLTIQCQVDSQVTMMFWYRQQPGQSLTLIATANQGSEATYESGFVIDKFPISRPNLTFSTLTVSNMSPEDSSIYLCSVAGATNEKLFFGSGTQLSVL.

This clone was seen repeatedly, ten times or more. This rearrangement joins TRBV27 to TRBJ2-1; 7 bases align to TRBD1. The V gene end was trimmed by 5 bases and the J gene end by 12 bases; junction bases not matched to a gene: 13. Germline CDR1 reads MNHEY; CDR2 reads SMNVEV (reference sequence). The CDR3 length is 14 residues. The CDR3 coding sequence is TGTGCCAGCAGTCCACTGACGACAGGGCTTGGGCAGTTCTTC. Translated: CASSPLTTGLGQFF.

CDR3 in amino acids: CATSRAGNRGDEQFF. CDR3 DNA sequence: TGTGCCACCAGCAGAGCCGGGAACAGGGGTGATGAGCAGTTCTTC. This sequence joins TRBV15 and TRBJ2-1; 7 bases map to TRBD1. CDR3 length: 15 amino acids. With 1 base clipped from V and 8 bases from J, the junction kept 8 bases outside the gene matches. Germline V gene data show CDR1 as LNHNV and CDR2 as YYDKDF (reference sequence). The full variable domain, its missing parts supplied by reference TRBV15 and TRBJ2-1, is DAMVIQNPRYQVTQFGKPVTLSCSQTLNHNVMYWYQQKSSQAPKLLFHYYDKDFNNEADTPDNFQSRRPNTSFCFLDIRSPGLGDTAMYLCATSRAGNRGDEQFFGPGTRLTVL.

The gene calls are TRBV7-6 and TRBJ1-1, with TRBD1 as a possible D gene (6 bases). Germline assignment: CDR1 SGHVS and CDR2 FNYEAQ. V was trimmed by 6 bases and J by 1 base, leaving 9 bases between them. CDR3 length: 13 amino acids. The CDR3 DNA reads TGTGCCAGCAGGTTGACAGGGAACACTGAAGCTTTCTTT. Protein sequence: CASRLTGNTEAFF.

This chain connects TRBV7-9 to TRBJ2-7; 12 positions agree with TRBD1. There are 18 residues in the CDR3. Losses at the gene ends were 2 bases for V and 2 bases for J; bases not matched to a gene: 10. Germline CDR1 reads SEHNR; CDR2 reads FQNEAQ (reference sequence). CDR3 nucleotide sequence: TGTGCCAGCAGCTTAAGGGGACAGGGGGCCACTGTTACCTACGAGCAGTACTTC. This gives the protein CASSLRGQGATVTYEQYF.

The chain uses TRBV12-2 and TRBJ2-4; TRBD2, the table's D call, lacks a check against the DNA. TRBV12-2 is a known pseudogene. The CDR3 runs 19 residues. CDR3 DNA: TGTGCAAGTCGCTTAGCGTTGGCGGGAGGGGTCGATACCAAAAACATTCAGTACTTC. It encodes CASRLALAGGVDTKNIQYF.

V gene TRBV28 combines with J gene TRBJ2-3; 15 nucleotides align to TRBD2. This CDR3 is 18 amino acids long. Unmatched junction bases numbered 6, after V lost 5 bases and J lost 0 bases. Germline V gene sequence: CDR1 MDHEN, CDR2 SYDVKM. CDR3 in amino acids: CASSAAGLAGGSTDTQYF. CDR3 DNA: TGTGCCAGCAGTGCTGCCGGACTAGCGGGAGGGAGCACAGATACGCAGTATTTT. The full variable domain, in which reference TRBV28 and TRBJ2-3 provide the parts outside the CDR3, is DVKVTQSSRYLVKRTGEKVFLECVQDMDHENMFWYRQDPGLGLRLIYFSYDVKMKEKGDIPEGYSVSREKKERFSLILESASTNQTSMYLCASSAAGLAGGSTDTQYFGPGTRLTVL.

This sequence joins TRBV6-5 and TRBJ1-1, with TRBD1 identical over 10 bases. The CDR3 is 14 residues long. Germline CDR1 MNHEY, CDR2 SVGAGI. J was trimmed by 7 bases and V by 7 bases; bases with no gene match: 9. The CDR3 coding sequence is TGTGCCAGCACTAACGGACAGGGGGTTGGTGAAGCTTTCTTT. This encodes CASTNGQGVGEAFF.

The chain has TRBV30 and TRBJ2-1, with 8 bases lining up with TRBD2. Germline CDR1 GTSNPN, CDR2 SVGIG (reference sequence). Germline trimming cut 3 bases from V and 12 bases from J; bases unmatched to any gene: 10. The CDR3 runs 13 residues. The CDR3 here is CAWRAGGISRQFF. CDR3 in DNA: TGTGCCTGGAGGGCGGGAGGTATTAGTAGGCAGTTCTTC.

V gene TRBV6-6 combines with J gene TRBJ2-6; TRBD2 might be the D (5 bases). Trimming pared 2 bases from V and 0 bases from J, leaving 5 bases between. The length of the CDR3 is 15 residues. Germline V gene data show CDR1 as MNHNY and CDR2 as SVGAGI (reference sequence). The CDR3 DNA reads TGTGCCAGCAGTTACGAGGGCTCTGGGGCCAACGTCCTGACTTTC. This codes for CASSYEGSGANVLTF.

The chain recombines TRBV6-4 with TRBJ1-1, with TRBD1 as a possible D gene (5 bases). This CDR3 is built from 13 residues. The V and J ends lost 5 bases and 1 base respectively, with 8 bases between them. CDR1 and CDR2 from the germline V gene are MRHNA and SNTAGT. The CDR3 DNA reads TGTGCCAGCAGTCCCGGACAGAACACTGAAGCTTTCTTT. This gives the protein CASSPGQNTEAFF.

The rearrangement links TRBV5-4 to TRBJ2-5; 7 bases are shared with TRBD2. V was pared by 3 bases and J by 5 bases, with 7 bases of the junction left unmatched. This CDR3 region has 14 residues. Germline V gene data show CDR1 as SGHNT and CDR2 as YYREEE (reference sequence). The CDR3 here is CASSSGRVTETQYF. The DNA of the CDR3 is TGTGCCAGCAGCTCAGGGAGGGTTACGGAGACCCAGTACTTC.

The chain combines TRBV18 with TRBJ2-1; 10 nucleotides line up with TRBD1. This CDR3 contains 15 residues. V was clipped by 0 bases and J by 16 bases; unmatched bases: 12. CDR1 is KGHSH and CDR2 is LQKENI in the germline V gene. The CDR3, as DNA: TGTGCCAGCTCACCACCATCTATTCTGGACAGGGGGTCCTTCTTC. It specifies CASSPPSILDRGSFF.

This chain uses TRBV5-4 with TRBJ2-6; D perhaps matches TRBD1 (6 bases). The V end lost 2 bases, the J end lost 2 bases, and 8 bases lay between the germline ends. The CDR3 runs to 15 residues. Germline lookup yields CDR1 SGHNT and CDR2 YYREEE (reference sequence). The CDR3 sequence: CASSLTGPGANVLTF. For the CDR3, the DNA is TGTGCCAGCAGCTTAACAGGGCCTGGGGCCAACGTCCTGACTTTC.

This clone was recorded a few times. The genes are TRBV11-2 and TRBJ2-3; D gene uncertain. CDR1 and CDR2 (germline): SGHAT, FQNNGV. The CDR3 runs to 13 residues. Trimming shortened V by 1 base and J by 4 bases, and 6 bases separated the two germline ends. The CDR3 protein is CASSLGAADTQYF. The CDR3 region has the DNA TGTGCCAGCAGCTTAGGGGCTGCAGATACGCAGTATTTT.

The chain recombines TRBV19 with TRBJ1-1; no reliable D call. This CDR3 is built from 15 residues. In germline, CDR1 is LNHDA, CDR2 SQIVND (reference sequence). Trimming took off 7 bases at V and 4 bases at J, with 19 bases between the two ends. The CDR3 reads CASTPVSHRSTEAFF. The CDR3 DNA is TGTGCCAGTACCCCGGTAAGCCATAGGAGCACTGAAGCTTTCTTT.

This rearrangement joins TRBV2 to TRBJ1-1; 9 nucleotides line up with TRBD1. CDR1 is SNHLY, CDR2 FYNNEI, per germline. J was trimmed by 8 bases and V by 5 bases; bases with no gene match: 3. This CDR3 has 12 amino acids. The CDR3 loop is CASSYDRGEAFF. The CDR3 nucleotides are TGTGCCAGCAGTTACGACAGGGGGGAAGCTTTCTTT.

This chain links TRBV11-2 with TRBJ2-7, with TRBD2 as a possible D gene (5 bases). Germline CDR1 is SGHAT and CDR2 is FQNNGV. Trimming pared 4 bases from V and 6 bases from J, leaving 13 bases between. The CDR3 runs to 13 residues. The DNA of the CDR3 is TGTGCCAGCAGCTCCCGGGGTCCCCCCGAGCAGTACTTC. Its translation: CASSSRGPPEQYF.

The genes are TRBV4-3 and TRBJ1-2; D is perhaps TRBD1 (5 bases). The V end was cut by 0 bases, the J end by 8 bases, with 16 bases between. The CDR3 totals 15 residues. Germline CDR1 reads LGHNA; CDR2 reads YSLEER. The CDR3 protein is CASSQDWAQGEGYTF. The CDR3 nucleotides are TGCGCCAGCAGCCAAGATTGGGCGCAGGGTGAAGGCTACACCTTC.

The V gene is TRBV5-1, the J gene TRBJ1-1; D is ambiguous. The length of the CDR3 is 15 residues. V was cut by 0 bases and J by 1 base, with 10 bases left in between. The germline gives CDR1 SGHRS, CDR2 YFSETQ. The chain's CDR3 is CASSLAFAGNTEAFF. The DNA for the CDR3 is TGCGCCAGCAGCTTGGCTTTTGCGGGGAACACTGAAGCTTTCTTT.

The chain couples TRBV27 to TRBJ2-3; D possibly corresponds to TRBD1 (5 bases). The V end was cut by 2 bases, the J end by 2 bases, with 8 bases between. Per the germline V gene, CDR1 is MNHEY and CDR2 is SMNVEV (reference sequence). This CDR3 is built from 14 residues. CDR3: CASSLNRYTDTQYF. Written as DNA, the CDR3 is TGTGCCAGCAGTTTAAACAGGTACACAGATACGCAGTATTTT.

The rearrangement links TRBV5-8 to TRBJ1-2; D is unresolved. With 2 bases removed from V and 2 bases from J, the gap between germline ends came to 7 bases. From germline, CDR1 is SGHTS and CDR2 YDEGEE. CDR3 length: 13 residues. CDR3 sequence (DNA): TGTGCCAGCAGCTTCACAGCAAACTATGGCTACACCTTC. Encoded protein: CASSFTANYGYTF.